This is a list of T cell receptor beta chains from one sample in a study of cytomegalovirus exposure and HLA in healthy donors. Measured with immunoSEQ multiplex PCR; TCRdb has only the in-frame clones, and not every one. Of about 140,000 clones in the sample, about 70% were seen once. The sequencing sample was made of PBMCs. Receptor source: a male donor in good health and CMV-seronegative. Both conserved end residues are part of each CDR3. The order of the fields is D gene, V gene, J gene, CDR3 protein, CDR3 DNA. D genes are given only for firm matches.

>NA|TRBV7-9|TRBJ1-2
CASSSRYRTNYGYTF
TGTGCCAGCAGCTCACGATACAGAACTAACTATGGCTACACCTTC
>NA|TRBV28|TRBJ1-3
CASSLGGSGNTIYF
TGTGCCAGCAGTTTGGGAGGCTCTGGAAACACCATATATTTT
>NA|TRBV6-5|TRBJ1-2
CASSYAGSYGYTF
TGTGCCAGCAGTTACGCGGGGAGCTATGGCTACACCTTC
>TRBD1|TRBV28|TRBJ1-5
CATGGQGGVGQPQHF
TGTGCCACCGGGGGACAGGGAGGTGTTGGTCAGCCCCAGCATTTT
>NA|TRBV25-1|TRBJ1-2
CASPRQTYGYTF
TGTGCCAGCCCCCGACAGACCTATGGCTACACCTTC
>TRBD1|TRBV7-8|TRBJ1-6
CASSSRTGTDSPLHF
TGTGCCAGCAGCTCACGGACAGGGACGGATTCACCCCTCCACTTT
>NA|TRBV19|TRBJ1-2
CATHSLGANYGYTF
TGTGCCACCCACTCTCTGGGGGCCAACTATGGCTACACCTTC
>NA|TRBV7-2|TRBJ2-7
CASSLVVASGYEQYF
TGTGCCAGCAGCTTAGTGGTAGCCTCTGGGTACGAGCAGTACTTC
>TRBD1|TRBV6-5|TRBJ1-3
CASSSETGAIYF
TGTGCCAGCAGTTCAGAGACAGGGGCCATATATTTT
>NA|TRBV11-2|TRBJ1-2
CASSGFRGAGGYTF
TGTGCCAGCAGCGGCTTTCGGGGGGCTGGAGGCTACACCTTC
>NA|TRBV2|TRBJ2-5
CASEMGRGPVETQYF
TGTGCCAGCGAGATGGGCAGGGGTCCCGTGGAGACCCAGTACTTC
>NA|TRBV29-1|TRBJ1-3
CSVLDRSTFSGNTIYF
TGCAGCGTCTTGGACAGATCAACTTTCTCTGGAAACACCATATATTTT
>NA|TRBV4-3|TRBJ2-3
CASSQDRAGGTDTQYF
TGCGCCAGCAGCCAAGATCGAGCCGGGGGCACAGATACGCAGTATTTT
>NA|TRBV7-3|TRBJ2-7
CASSLDADSYEQYF
TGTGCCAGCAGCTTAGACGCGGACTCCTACGAGCAGTACTTC
>TRBD1|TRBV9|TRBJ2-1
CASTPGTGGYNEQFF
TGTGCCAGCACACCCGGGACAGGAGGTTACAATGAGCAGTTCTTC